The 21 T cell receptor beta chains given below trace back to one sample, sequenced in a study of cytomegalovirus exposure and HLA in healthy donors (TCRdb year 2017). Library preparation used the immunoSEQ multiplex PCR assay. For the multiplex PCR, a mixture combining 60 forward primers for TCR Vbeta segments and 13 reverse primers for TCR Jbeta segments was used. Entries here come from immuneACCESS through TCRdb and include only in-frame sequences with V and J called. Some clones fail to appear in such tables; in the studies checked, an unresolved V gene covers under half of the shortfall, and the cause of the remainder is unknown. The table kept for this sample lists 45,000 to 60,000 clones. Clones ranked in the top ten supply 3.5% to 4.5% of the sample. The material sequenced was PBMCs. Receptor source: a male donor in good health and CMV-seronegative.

In nucleotides, the CDR3 is TGTGCCAGTAGGACCGTAGGCGGGCGCACAGATACGCAGTATTTT. It encodes CASRTVGGRTDTQYF. This chain uses TRBV19 with TRBJ2-3; D perhaps matches TRBD2 (5 bases). The CDR3 loop spans 15 amino acids. Germline V lookup: CDR1 LNHDA, CDR2 SQIVND (reference sequence). Trimming took 6 bases from V and 1 from J, leaving 14 bases between them.

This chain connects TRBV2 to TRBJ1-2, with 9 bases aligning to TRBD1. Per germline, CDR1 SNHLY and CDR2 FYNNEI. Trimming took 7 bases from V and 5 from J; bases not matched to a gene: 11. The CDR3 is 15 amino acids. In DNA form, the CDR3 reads TGTGCCAGCAACTCGGACAGGGGAAGCCGATATGGCTACACCTTC. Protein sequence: CASNSDRGSRYGYTF.

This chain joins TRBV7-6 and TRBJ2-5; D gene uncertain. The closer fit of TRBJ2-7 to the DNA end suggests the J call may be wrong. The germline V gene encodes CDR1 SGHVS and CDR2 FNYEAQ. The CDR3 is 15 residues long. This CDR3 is CASSQVPGRSYEQYF. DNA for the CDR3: TGTGCCAGCAGCCAAGTACCAGGCCGCTCCTACGAGCAGTACTTC.

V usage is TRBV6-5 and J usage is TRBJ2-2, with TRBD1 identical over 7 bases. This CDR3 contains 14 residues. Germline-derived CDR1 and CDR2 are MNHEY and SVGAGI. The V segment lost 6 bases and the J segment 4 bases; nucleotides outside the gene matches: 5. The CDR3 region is CASRYRDSTGELFF. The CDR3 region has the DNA TGTGCCAGCAGGTACCGGGACAGCACCGGGGAGCTGTTTTTT.

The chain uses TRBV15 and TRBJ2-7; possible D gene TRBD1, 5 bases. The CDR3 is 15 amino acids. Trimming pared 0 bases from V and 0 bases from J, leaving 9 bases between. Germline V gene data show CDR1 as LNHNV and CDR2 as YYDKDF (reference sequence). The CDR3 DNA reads TGTGCCACCAGCAGAGATGGAACAGGCTCCTACGAGCAGTACTTC. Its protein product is CATSRDGTGSYEQYF.

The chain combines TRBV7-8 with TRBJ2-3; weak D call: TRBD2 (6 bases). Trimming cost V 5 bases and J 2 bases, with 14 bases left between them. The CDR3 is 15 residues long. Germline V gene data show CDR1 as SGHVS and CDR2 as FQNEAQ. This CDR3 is CASSRRDLLTDTQYF. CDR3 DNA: TGTGCCAGCAGCCGGCGGGATTTACTCACAGATACGCAGTATTTT.

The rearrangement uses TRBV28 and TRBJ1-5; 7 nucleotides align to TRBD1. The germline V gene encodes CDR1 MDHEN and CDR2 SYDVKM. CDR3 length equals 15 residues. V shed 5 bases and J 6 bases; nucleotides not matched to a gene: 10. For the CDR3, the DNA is TGTGCCAGCAGTACTACCGGGACAGTGTTTCAGCCCCAGCATTTT. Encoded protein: CASSTTGTVFQPQHF. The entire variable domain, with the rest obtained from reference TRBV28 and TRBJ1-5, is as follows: DVKVTQSSRYLVKRTGEKVFLECVQDMDHENMFWYRQDPGLGLRLIYFSYDVKMKEKGDIPEGYSVSREKKERFSLILESASTNQTSMYLCASSTTGTVFQPQHFGDGTRLSIL.

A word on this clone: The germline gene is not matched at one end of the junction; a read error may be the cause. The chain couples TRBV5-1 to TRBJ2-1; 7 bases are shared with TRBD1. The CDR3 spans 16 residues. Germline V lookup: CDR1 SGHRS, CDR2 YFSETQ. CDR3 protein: CASSSFRDSSDNEQFF. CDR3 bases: TGCGCCAGCAGCTCCTTCCGGGACAGCTCCGACAATGAGCAGTTCTTC. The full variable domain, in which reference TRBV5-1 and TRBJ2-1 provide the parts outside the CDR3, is KAGVTQTPRYLIKTRGQQVTLSCSPISGHRSVSWYQQTPGQGLQFLFEYFSETQRNKGNFPGRFSGRQFSNSRSEMNVSTLELGDSALYLCASSSFRDSSDNEQFFGPGTRLTVL.

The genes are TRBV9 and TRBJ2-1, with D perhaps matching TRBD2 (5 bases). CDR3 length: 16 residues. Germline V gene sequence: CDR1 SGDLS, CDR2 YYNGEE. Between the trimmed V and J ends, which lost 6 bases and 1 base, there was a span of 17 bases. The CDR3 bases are TGTGCCAGCACGGGGTCGAATACAGCTTCCTACAATGAGCAGTTCTTC. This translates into CASTGSNTASYNEQFF.

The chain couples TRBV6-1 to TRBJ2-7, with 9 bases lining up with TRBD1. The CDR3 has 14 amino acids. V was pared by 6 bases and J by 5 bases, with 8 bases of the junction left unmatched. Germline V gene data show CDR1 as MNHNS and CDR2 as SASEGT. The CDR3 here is CASRGGQGGDEQYF. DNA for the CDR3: TGTGCCAGCAGGGGGGGACAGGGTGGGGACGAGCAGTACTTC.

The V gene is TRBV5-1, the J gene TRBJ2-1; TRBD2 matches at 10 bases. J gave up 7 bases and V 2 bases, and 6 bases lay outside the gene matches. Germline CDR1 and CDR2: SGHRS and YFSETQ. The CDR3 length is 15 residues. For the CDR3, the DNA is TGCGCCAGCAGCTTTCTAGCGGGAGCTGGTAATGAGCAGTTCTTC. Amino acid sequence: CASSFLAGAGNEQFF. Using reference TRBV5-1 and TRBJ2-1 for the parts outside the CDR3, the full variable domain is KAGVTQTPRYLIKTRGQQVTLSCSPISGHRSVSWYQQTPGQGLQFLFEYFSETQRNKGNFPGRFSGRQFSNSRSEMNVSTLELGDSALYLCASSFLAGAGNEQFFGPGTRLTVL.

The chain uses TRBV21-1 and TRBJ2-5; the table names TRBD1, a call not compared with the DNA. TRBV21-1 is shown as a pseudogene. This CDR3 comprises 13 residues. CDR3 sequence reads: CASSNLQGETQYF. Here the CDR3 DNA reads TGTGCCAGCAGCAACTTACAGGGAGAGACCCAGTACTTC.

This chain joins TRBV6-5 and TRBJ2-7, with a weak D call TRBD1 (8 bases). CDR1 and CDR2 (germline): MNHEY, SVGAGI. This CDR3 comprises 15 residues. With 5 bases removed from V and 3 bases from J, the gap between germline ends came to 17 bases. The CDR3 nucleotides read TGTGCCAGCAGTGTAAGGGAGGGACAGGACTACGAGCAGTACTTC. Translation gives CASSVREGQDYEQYF.

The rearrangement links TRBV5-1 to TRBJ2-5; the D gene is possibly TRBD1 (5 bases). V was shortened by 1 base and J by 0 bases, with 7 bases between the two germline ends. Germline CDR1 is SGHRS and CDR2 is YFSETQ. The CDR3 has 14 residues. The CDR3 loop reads CASSLRGYQETQYF. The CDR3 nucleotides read TGCGCCAGCAGCTTGAGGGGCTACCAAGAGACCCAGTACTTC.

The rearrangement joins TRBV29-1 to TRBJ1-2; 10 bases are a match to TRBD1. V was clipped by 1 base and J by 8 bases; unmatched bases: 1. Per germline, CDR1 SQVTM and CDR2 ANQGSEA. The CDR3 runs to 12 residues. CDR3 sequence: CSVEATGGGYTF. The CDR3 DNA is TGCAGCGTTGAAGCGACAGGGGGCGGCTACACCTTC.

The CDR3 reads CASSPSWGRLEQYF. The DNA for the CDR3 is TGTGCCAGCAGCCCATCCTGGGGGAGGCTCGAGCAGTACTTC. The V gene is TRBV14, the J gene TRBJ2-7; weak D call: TRBD2 (6 bases). V dropped 4 bases and J dropped 6 bases, with 16 bases sitting between them. The germline V gene has CDR1 SGHDN and CDR2 FVKESK. The CDR3 length is 14 residues. The variable domain in full, completed from reference TRBV14 and TRBJ2-7, reads EAGVTQFPSHSVIEKGQTVTLRCDPISGHDNLYWYRRVMGKEIKFLLHFVKESKQDESGMPNNRFLAERTGGTYSTLKVQPAELEDSGVYFCASSPSWGRLEQYFGPGTRLTVT.

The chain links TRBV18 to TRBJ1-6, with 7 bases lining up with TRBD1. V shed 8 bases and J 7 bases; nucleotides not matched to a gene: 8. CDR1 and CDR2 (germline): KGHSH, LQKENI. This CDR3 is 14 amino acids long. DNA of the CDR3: TGTGCCAGCCGCACCCGGGACAGCAATTCACCCCTCCACTTT. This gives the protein CASRTRDSNSPLHF.

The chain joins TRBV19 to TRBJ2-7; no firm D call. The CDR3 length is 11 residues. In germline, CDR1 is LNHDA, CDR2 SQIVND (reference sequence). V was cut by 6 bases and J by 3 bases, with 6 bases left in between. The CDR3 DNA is TGTGCCAGTAGGTCCAACTACGAGCAGTACTTC. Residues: CASRSNYEQYF.

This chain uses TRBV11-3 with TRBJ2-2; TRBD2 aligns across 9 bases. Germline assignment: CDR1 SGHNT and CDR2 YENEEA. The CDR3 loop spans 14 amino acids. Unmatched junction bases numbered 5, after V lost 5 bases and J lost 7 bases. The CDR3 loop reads CASSPGTSHGELFF. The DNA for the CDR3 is TGTGCCAGCAGCCCCGGGACTAGCCACGGGGAGCTGTTTTTT.

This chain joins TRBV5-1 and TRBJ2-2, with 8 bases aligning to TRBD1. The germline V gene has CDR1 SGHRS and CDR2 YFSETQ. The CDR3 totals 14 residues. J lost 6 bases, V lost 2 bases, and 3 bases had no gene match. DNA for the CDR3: TGCGCCAGCAGCTTCCAGGGGGCGCCCGGGGAGCTGTTTTTT. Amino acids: CASSFQGAPGELFF.

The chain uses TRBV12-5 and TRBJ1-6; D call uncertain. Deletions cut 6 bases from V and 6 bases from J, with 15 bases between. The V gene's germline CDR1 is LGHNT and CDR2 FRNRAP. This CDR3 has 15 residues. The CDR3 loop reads CASGPGQPINSPLHF. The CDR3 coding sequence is TGTGCTAGTGGCCCAGGCCAGCCGATTAATTCACCCCTCCACTTT.